The rows below give T cell receptor beta chains drawn from one sample of a study of T cell responses to AZD1222 COVID-19 vaccine. The method was immunoSEQ multiplex PCR; TCRdb's version includes in-frame clones alone and lacks a portion of them. The sample has 130,000 to 150,000 clones, roughly 89% seen once; the top ten hold around 1.7%. The source was peripheral blood, collected on day 0 of AZD1222 vaccination. These receptors were obtained from an adult in good health. Both conserved end residues are part of each CDR3. A D gene is named only where the DNA matches it firmly. The listing skips clone size in some rows; elsewhere it reads once, few, many or a size class.

d_call	j_call	v_call	clone_size	cdr3_nt	cdr3_aa
TRBD2	TRBJ2-7	TRBV7-9	NA	TGTGCCAGCAGCTTACTCGCGGGGGACGAGCAGTACTTC	CASSLLAGDEQYF
NA	TRBJ1-1	TRBV11-1	once	TGTGCCAGCAGCTTGGTTCGACGGGACACTGAAGCTTTCTTT	CASSLVRRDTEAFF
NA	TRBJ2-5	TRBV19	NA	TGTGCCAGTAGTATAGGAGGGTCGTCGGAGACCCAGTACTTC	CASSIGGSSETQYF
NA	TRBJ2-3	TRBV7-2	NA	TGTGCCAGCAGCCCCGAAGTTGGCAGACCTAGCACAGATACGCAGTATTTT	CASSPEVGRPSTDTQYF
NA	TRBJ1-1	TRBV10-3	NA	TGTGCCATCAGCCGGACATTAAACACTGAAGCTTTCTTT	CAISRTLNTEAFF
TRBD1	TRBJ1-6	TRBV19	NA	TGTGCCAGTAGTGTTGGGACAGTTTATAATTCACCCCTCCACTTT	CASSVGTVYNSPLHF
NA	TRBJ2-1	TRBV6-5	NA	TGTGCCAGCAGTTACTCGGGAGAGAGCTCCTACAATGAGCAGTTCTTC	CASSYSGESSYNEQFF
TRBD1	TRBJ1-1	TRBV7-9	NA	TGTGCCAGCAGCTTAGAGGGACAGGGAACTGAAGCTTTCTTT	CASSLEGQGTEAFF
NA	TRBJ2-5	TRBV14	NA	TGTGCCAGCAGCCAAAGAGGACGCGGAGGGCTAGTAGAGACCCAGTACTTC	CASSQRGRGGLVETQYF
NA	TRBJ1-4	TRBV2	NA	TGTGCCAGCGGGGGGACGGGAAATGAAAAACTGTTTTTT	CASGGTGNEKLFF
NA	TRBJ1-1	TRBV7-3	NA	TGTGCCAGCAGCTTAAATCAGGGGAGGGACACTGAAGCTTTCTTT	CASSLNQGRDTEAFF
TRBD1	TRBJ2-2	TRBV5-1	NA	TGCGCCAGCAGCCGCCGGGACAGGCCCAACACCGGGGAGCTGTTTTTT	CASSRRDRPNTGELFF
NA	TRBJ1-1	TRBV28	NA	TGTGCCAGCAGTTTATACGAAAACACTGAAGCTTTCTTT	CASSLYENTEAFF
NA	TRBJ1-2	TRBV3-1/TRBV3-2	NA	TGTGCCAGCAGCCAACTAGGAGCGCACTCCTATGGCTACACCTTC	CASSQLGAHSYGYTF
NA	TRBJ1-1	TRBV6-5	NA	TGTGCCAGCAGCCTGACGAACACTGAAGCTTTCTTT	CASSLTNTEAFF
TRBD1	TRBJ2-2	TRBV5-4	NA	TGTGCCAGCAGCTGGAACAGGGGGCGCTTAGGGGGCGGGGAGCTGTTTTTT	CASSWNRGRLGGGELFF
NA	TRBJ2-7	TRBV11-2	NA	TGTGCCAGCAGCCGCCGATGGTTAGCGGACGAGCAGTACTTC	CASSRRWLADEQYF
NA	TRBJ1-2	TRBV7-9	NA	TGTGCCAGCAGCTTAGGCTTGTTATATGGCTACACCTTC	CASSLGLLYGYTF
NA	TRBJ2-7	TRBV29-1	few	TGCAGCGTTCTGGGTACAGGGCTCGTCTACGAGCAGTACTTC	CSVLGTGLVYEQYF
NA	TRBJ1-5	TRBV25-1	NA	TGTGCCAGCAGCCTAACGGGAAGCAATCAGCCCCAGCATTTT	CASSLTGSNQPQHF
NA	TRBJ1-5	TRBV7-9	NA	TGTGCCAGCAGGGACGGGGGCAATCAGCCCCAGCATTTT	CASRDGGNQPQHF
TRBD1	TRBJ1-2	TRBV6-5	NA	TGTGCCAGCGGATCGACAGGGTTGATCGGCTACACCTTC	CASGSTGLIGYTF
TRBD1	TRBJ1-5	TRBV27	NA	TGTGCCAGCAGCATAACAGGGGGCAATCAGCCCCAGCATTTT	CASSITGGNQPQHF
NA	TRBJ2-1	TRBV9	NA	TGTGCCAGCAGCGTAGGGGGACGGAATGAGCAGTTCTTC	CASSVGGRNEQFF
NA	TRBJ1-4	TRBV28	NA	TGTGCCAGCAGTTTGGGCATTCCTAATGAAAAACTGTTTTTT	CASSLGIPNEKLFF
NA	TRBJ1-1	TRBV27	NA	TGTGCCAGCAGTTATAAGGGGGGGACTGAAGCTTTCTTT	CASSYKGGTEAFF
TRBD1	TRBJ1-4	TRBV6-5	NA	TGTGCCAGCAGTTTTCACAGGGGGCGAGGGGAAAAACTGTTTTTT	CASSFHRGRGEKLFF
NA	TRBJ2-1	TRBV7-9	NA	TGTGCCAGCAGCCTAGGGGGAGGGGGCGATGAGCAGTTCTTC	CASSLGGGGDEQFF
TRBD2	TRBJ2-2	TRBV4-2	NA	TGTGCCAGCAGCCAAGATAGGTTGTCGCGGGAGGACACCGGGGAGCTGTTTTTT	CASSQDRLSREDTGELFF
TRBD1	TRBJ1-4	TRBV7-9	NA	TGTGCCAGCAGCCGTCCCGGGACAGGGTTACGTGAAAAACTGTTTTTT	CASSRPGTGLREKLFF
NA	TRBJ2-7	TRBV30	NA	TGTGCCTGGAGTCCAGGAACAGGGATTAAGCACGAGCAGTACTTC	CAWSPGTGIKHEQYF
TRBD2	TRBJ2-5	TRBV9	NA	TGTGCCAGCAGCGTCGGCACTAGCGGGTCTATCGGGGAGACCCAGTACTTC	CASSVGTSGSIGETQYF
NA	TRBJ1-4	TRBV6-4	NA	TGTGCCAGCAGATACCGGGCCCGAAAGGGGACTAATGAAAAACTGTTTTTT	CASRYRARKGTNEKLFF
NA	TRBJ2-3	TRBV3-1/TRBV3-2	NA	TGTGCCAGCAGCCAGGAGACTGTGACGAATACGCAGTATTTT	CASSQETVTNTQYF
NA	TRBJ2-1	TRBV7-3	NA	TGTGCCAGCAGCCCCGCTGGAGGGCCAAGGGAGCAGTTCTTC	CASSPAGGPREQFF
NA	TRBJ2-7	TRBV27	NA	TGTGCCAGCAGTCCCCGCCCCGAGCAGTACTTC	CASSPRPEQYF
NA	TRBJ1-1	TRBV30	NA	TGTGCCTGGAGTGTCCGTGGGCTCGCATGGGGATTGGACACTGAAGCTTTCTTT	CAWSVRGLAWGLDTEAFF
NA	TRBJ1-2	TRBV5-4	NA	TGTGCCAGCAGCTTGGTGGGCAGACGTCACTATGGCTACACCTTC	CASSLVGRRHYGYTF
NA	TRBJ2-2	TRBV23-1	once	TGCGCCAGCTTCGGACGGGGCTCACGCACCGGGGAGCTGTTTTTT	CASFGRGSRTGELFF
NA	TRBJ1-1	TRBV7-3	NA	TGTGCCAGCAGCCCTGATACAGGGTACACTGAAGCTTTCTTT	CASSPDTGYTEAFF
NA	TRBJ1-1	TRBV9	NA	TGTGCCAGCAGCACAATGACGGACACTGAAGCTTTCTTT	CASSTMTDTEAFF
NA	TRBJ1-2	TRBV5-1	NA	TGCGCCAGCAGCTTGCAACAGGGAATGAACTATGGCTACACCTTC	CASSLQQGMNYGYTF
TRBD1	TRBJ2-1	TRBV5-1	NA	TGCGCCAGCAGCTTGGAGGGGACAGGAGATAGCCTGAGCTCCTACAATGAGCAGTTCTTC	CASSLEGTGDSLSSYNEQFF
TRBD2	TRBJ2-1	TRBV3-1/TRBV3-2	NA	TGTGCCAGCAGCCATACGAGGACTAGGGGCAATGAGCAGTTCTTC	CASSHTRTRGNEQFF
TRBD1	TRBJ2-7	TRBV19	NA	TGTGCCAGTAGCCTTACAGGGGGGAGATCCTACGAGCAGTACTTC	CASSLTGGRSYEQYF
NA	TRBJ1-2	TRBV20-1	NA	TGCAGTGCTAGTCCCGGGACGGCCCGCAATGGCTACACCTTC	CSASPGTARNGYTF
NA	TRBJ1-2	TRBV7-8	NA	TGTGCCAGCAGCCAGGCCGGGGGTGGCTATGGCTACACCTTC	CASSQAGGGYGYTF
TRBD2	TRBJ2-5	TRBV5-1	NA	TGCGCCAGCAGCTTCCCGGGAGGGAGCCAAGAGACCCAGTACTTC	CASSFPGGSQETQYF
NA	TRBJ1-6	TRBV2	NA	TGTGCCAGCAGTCCTCCCCTCGGAGTACCCCTCCACTTT	CASSPPLGVPLHF
TRBD1	TRBJ1-2	TRBV4-1	once	TGCGCCAGCAGCCAAGCTCCGGGGGGACAGGGGACGTATGGCTACACCTTC	CASSQAPGGQGTYGYTF
NA	TRBJ2-7	TRBV11-2	NA	TGTGCCAGCAGCTTAAGGGGCTCGGGTAGGTGGTACGAGCAGTACTTC	CASSLRGSGRWYEQYF
TRBD1	TRBJ2-7	TRBV3-1/TRBV3-2	NA	TGTGCCAGCAGCCTGGGGACAGGAGGGGAGCAGTACTTC	CASSLGTGGEQYF
NA	TRBJ1-5	TRBV7-2	once	TGTGCCAGCAGCTTAGAGGCGGATAGCAATCAGCCCCAGCATTTT	CASSLEADSNQPQHF
NA	TRBJ1-1	TRBV4-1	NA	TGCGCCAGCAGCCAAGAAAGGGCCCGCAGGGGTGTTGAAGCTTTCTTT	CASSQERARRGVEAFF